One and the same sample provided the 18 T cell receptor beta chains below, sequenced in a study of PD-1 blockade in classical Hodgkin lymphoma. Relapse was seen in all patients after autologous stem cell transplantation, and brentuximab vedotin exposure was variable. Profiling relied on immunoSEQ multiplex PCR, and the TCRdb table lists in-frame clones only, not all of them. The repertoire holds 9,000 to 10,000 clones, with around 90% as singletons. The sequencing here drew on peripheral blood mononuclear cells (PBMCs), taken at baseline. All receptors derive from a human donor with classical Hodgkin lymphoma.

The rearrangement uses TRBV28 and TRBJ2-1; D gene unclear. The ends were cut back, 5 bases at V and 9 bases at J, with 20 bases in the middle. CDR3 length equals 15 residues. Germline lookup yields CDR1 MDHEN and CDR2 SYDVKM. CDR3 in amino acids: CASSKIETLDVEQFF. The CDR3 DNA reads TGTGCCAGCAGTAAAATCGAAACCCTCGACGTTGAGCAGTTCTTC. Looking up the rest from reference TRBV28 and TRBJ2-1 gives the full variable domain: DVKVTQSSRYLVKRTGEKVFLECVQDMDHENMFWYRQDPGLGLRLIYFSYDVKMKEKGDIPEGYSVSREKKERFSLILESASTNQTSMYLCASSKIETLDVEQFFGPGTRLTVL.

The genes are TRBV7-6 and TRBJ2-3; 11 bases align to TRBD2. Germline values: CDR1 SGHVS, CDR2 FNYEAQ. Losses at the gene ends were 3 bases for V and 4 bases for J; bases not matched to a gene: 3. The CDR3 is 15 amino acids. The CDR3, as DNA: TGTGCCAGCAGCTTTATAGCGGGGGGGGCAGATACGCAGTATTTT. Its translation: CASSFIAGGADTQYF.

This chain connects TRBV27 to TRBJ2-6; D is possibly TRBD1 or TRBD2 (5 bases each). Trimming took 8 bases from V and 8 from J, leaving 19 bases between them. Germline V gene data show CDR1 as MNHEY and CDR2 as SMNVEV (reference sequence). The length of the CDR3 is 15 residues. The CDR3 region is CASEVLGPGSNVLTF. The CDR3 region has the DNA TGTGCCAGCGAGGTCTTGGGACCCGGTTCCAACGTCCTGACTTTC.

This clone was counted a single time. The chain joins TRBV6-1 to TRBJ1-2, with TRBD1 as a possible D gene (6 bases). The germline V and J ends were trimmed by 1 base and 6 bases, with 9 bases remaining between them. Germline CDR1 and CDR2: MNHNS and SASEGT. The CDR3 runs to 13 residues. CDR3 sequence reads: CASSEVNRDGYTF. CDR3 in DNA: TGTGCCAGCAGTGAAGTGAACAGGGATGGCTACACCTTC.

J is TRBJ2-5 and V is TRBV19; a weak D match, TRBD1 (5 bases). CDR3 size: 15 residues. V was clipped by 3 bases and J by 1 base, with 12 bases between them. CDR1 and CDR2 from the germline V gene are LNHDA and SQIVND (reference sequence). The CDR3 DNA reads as TGTGCCAGTAGTATGTTGCAGGGCGGCCAAGAGACCCAGTACTTC. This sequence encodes CASSMLQGGQETQYF.

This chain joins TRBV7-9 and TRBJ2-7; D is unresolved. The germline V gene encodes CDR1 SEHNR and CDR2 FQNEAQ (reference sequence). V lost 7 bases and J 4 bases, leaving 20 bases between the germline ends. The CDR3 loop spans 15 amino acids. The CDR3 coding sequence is TGTGCCAGCACCCCATACTGGTCTTTAGGGTACGAGCAGTACTTC. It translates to CASTPYWSLGYEQYF.

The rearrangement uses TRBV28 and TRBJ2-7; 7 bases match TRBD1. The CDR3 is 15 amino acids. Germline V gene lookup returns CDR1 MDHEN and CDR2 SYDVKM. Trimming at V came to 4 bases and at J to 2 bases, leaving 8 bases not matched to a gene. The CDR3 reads CASSSPGTAAYEQYF. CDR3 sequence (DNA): TGTGCCAGCAGTTCACCCGGGACAGCCGCCTACGAGCAGTACTTC.

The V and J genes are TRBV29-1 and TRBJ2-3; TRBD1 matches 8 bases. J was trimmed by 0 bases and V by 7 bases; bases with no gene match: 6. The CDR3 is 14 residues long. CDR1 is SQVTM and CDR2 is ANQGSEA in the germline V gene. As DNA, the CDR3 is TGCAGCGCCGGACAGGGCGGTAGCACAGATACGCAGTATTTT. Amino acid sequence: CSAGQGGSTDTQYF.

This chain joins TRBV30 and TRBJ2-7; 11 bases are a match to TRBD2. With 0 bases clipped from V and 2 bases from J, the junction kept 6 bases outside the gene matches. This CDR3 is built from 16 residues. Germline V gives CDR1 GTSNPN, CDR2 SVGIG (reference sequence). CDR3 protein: CAWSVLAGEGPYEQYF. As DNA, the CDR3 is TGTGCCTGGAGTGTACTAGCGGGAGAGGGACCCTACGAGCAGTACTTC.

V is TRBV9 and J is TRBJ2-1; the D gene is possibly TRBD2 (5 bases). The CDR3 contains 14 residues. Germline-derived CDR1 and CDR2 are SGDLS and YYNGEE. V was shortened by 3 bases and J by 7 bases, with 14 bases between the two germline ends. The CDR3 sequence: CASSASGSPNEQFF. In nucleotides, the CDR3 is TGTGCCAGCAGCGCGAGCGGCAGCCCTAATGAGCAGTTCTTC.

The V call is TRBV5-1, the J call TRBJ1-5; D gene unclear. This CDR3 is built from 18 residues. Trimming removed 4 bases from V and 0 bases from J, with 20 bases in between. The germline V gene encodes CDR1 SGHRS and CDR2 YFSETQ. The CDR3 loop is CASSGIGRVPDSNQPQHF. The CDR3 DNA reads TGCGCCAGCAGCGGGATAGGGAGGGTGCCAGATAGCAATCAGCCCCAGCATTTT.

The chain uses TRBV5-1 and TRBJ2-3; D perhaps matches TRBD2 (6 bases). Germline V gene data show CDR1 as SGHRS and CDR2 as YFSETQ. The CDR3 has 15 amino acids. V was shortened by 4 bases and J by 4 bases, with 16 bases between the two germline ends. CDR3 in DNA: TGCGCCAGCAGCCTTCACCGGGAGCCGTCAGATACGCAGTATTTT. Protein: CASSLHREPSDTQYF.

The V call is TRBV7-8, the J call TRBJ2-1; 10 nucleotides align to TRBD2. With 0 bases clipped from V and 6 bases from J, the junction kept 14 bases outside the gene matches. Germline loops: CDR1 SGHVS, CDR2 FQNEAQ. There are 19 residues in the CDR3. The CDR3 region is CASSLAFPESAGGGNEQFF. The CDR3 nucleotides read TGTGCCAGCAGCTTAGCGTTCCCCGAATCAGCGGGAGGGGGCAATGAGCAGTTCTTC.

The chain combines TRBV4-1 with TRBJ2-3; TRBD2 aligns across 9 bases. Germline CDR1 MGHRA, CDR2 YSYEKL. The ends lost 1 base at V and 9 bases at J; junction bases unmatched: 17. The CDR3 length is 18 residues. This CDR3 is CASSQANMGMASGTTQYF. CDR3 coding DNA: TGCGCCAGCAGCCAAGCCAATATGGGCATGGCTAGCGGGACGACGCAGTATTTT.

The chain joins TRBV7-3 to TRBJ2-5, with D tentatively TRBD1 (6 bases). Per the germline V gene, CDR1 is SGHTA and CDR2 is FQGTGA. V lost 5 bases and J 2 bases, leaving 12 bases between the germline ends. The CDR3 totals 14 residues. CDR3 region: CASSPTGLQETQYF. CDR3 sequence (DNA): TGTGCCAGCAGCCCCACAGGGTTACAAGAGACCCAGTACTTC.

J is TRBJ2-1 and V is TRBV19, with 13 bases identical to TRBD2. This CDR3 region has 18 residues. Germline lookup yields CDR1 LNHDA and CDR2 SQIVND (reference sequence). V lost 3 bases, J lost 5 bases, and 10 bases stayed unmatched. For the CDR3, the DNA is TGTGCCAGTAGTATCGGACTAGCGGGAGCGGTGAAGGACAATGAGCAGTTCTTC. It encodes CASSIGLAGAVKDNEQFF.

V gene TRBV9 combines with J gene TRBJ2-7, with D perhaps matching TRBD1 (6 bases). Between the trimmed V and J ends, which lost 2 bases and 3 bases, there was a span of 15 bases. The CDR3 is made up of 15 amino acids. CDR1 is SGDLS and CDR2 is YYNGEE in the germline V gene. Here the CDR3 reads CASSVSYQQGYEQYF. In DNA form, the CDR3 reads TGTGCCAGCAGCGTCTCCTACCAACAGGGCTACGAGCAGTACTTC. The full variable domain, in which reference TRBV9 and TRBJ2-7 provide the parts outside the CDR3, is DSGVTQTPKHLITATGQRVTLRCSPRSGDLSVYWYQQSLDQGLQFLIQYYNGEERAKGNILERFSAQQFPDLHSELNLSSLELGDSALYFCASSVSYQQGYEQYFGPGTRLTVT.

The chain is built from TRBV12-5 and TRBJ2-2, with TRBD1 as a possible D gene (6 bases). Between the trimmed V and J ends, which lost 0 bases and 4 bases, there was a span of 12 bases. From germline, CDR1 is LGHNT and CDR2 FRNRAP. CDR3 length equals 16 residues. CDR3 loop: CASGLVGALSTGELFF. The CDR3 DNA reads TGTGCTAGTGGTTTGGTGGGGGCCTTGAGCACCGGGGAGCTGTTTTTT.